A selection of T cell receptor beta chains follows, all from one sample in a study of T-cell memory formation after mild COVID-19. TCRdb passed the 5' RACE reads through MiXCR, listing each CDR3 protein once. In the table there are around 200,000 distinct CDR3 sequences, about a fifth of which are singletons. The sequencing input was PBMCs or a T cell subset sorted from them (not recorded which). These receptors were obtained from a man younger than 35 who had mild COVID-19 (a few samples of this study predate the infection). Cell type and time point are not known. The CDR3 runs from the conserved cysteine through the conserved F or W. A D gene is named only where the DNA matches it firmly. Rows give clone size only sometimes, using once, few, many, or a class for an expanded clone.

>TRBV2|few|-|TRBJ1-1
CASTGGAGTEAFF
TGTGCCAGCACGGGGGGCGCGGGCACTGAAGCTTTCTTT
>TRBV5-1|-|TRBD2|TRBJ2-1
CASSFSLAGGPNEQFF
TGCGCCAGCAGCTTCAGCCTAGCGGGGGGTCCGAATGAGCAGTTCTTC
>TRBV4-3|-|TRBD2|TRBJ2-1
CASSRGLATEQFF
TGCGCCAGCAGCCGTGGACTAGCGACTGAGCAGTTCTTC
>TRBV20-1|once|-|TRBJ1-3
CSAKGGSGNTIYF
TGCAGTGCCAAGGGGGGTTCTGGAAACACCATATATTTT
>TRBV20-1|-|-|TRBJ1-1
CSAREGATKGTEAFF
TGCAGTGCTAGAGAAGGGGCTACGAAGGGCACTGAAGCTTTCTTT
>TRBV20-1|-|-|TRBJ2-3
CSAIGLPRGDTQYF
TGCAGTGCTATAGGGCTGCCTAGGGGAGATACGCAGTATTTT
>TRBV12-3/TRBV12-4|few|TRBD2|TRBJ2-2
CASSPGLATSNTGELFF
TGTGCCAGCAGCCCGGGACTAGCGACTTCGAACACCGGGGAGCTGTTTTTT
>TRBV12-3/TRBV12-4|-|-|TRBJ2-2
CASRPPGSYTGELFF
TGTGCCAGCAGACCTCCGGGCTCATACACCGGGGAGCTGTTTTTT
>TRBV18|-|-|TRBJ2-5
CASSSRTAQETQYF
TGTGCCAGCTCATCCCGCACGGCCCAAGAGACCCAGTACTTC
>TRBV20-1|few|-|TRBJ2-3
CSARPLNSQNTQYF
TGCAGTGCTAGGCCCCTGAACTCACAGAATACGCAGTATTTT
>TRBV20-1|-|TRBD2|TRBJ2-5
CSAIAGLGAETQYF
TGCAGTGCTATAGCGGGACTAGGGGCGGAGACCCAGTACTTC
>TRBV7-9|-|-|TRBJ1-3
CASTVGRVSGNTIYF
TGTGCCAGCACCGTTGGGCGGGTCTCTGGAAACACCATATATTTT
>TRBV6-6|-|-|TRBJ1-2
CASRDGTVILRTF
TGTGCCAGCAGGGACGGGACCGTCATCCTCAGGACCTTC
>TRBV7-6|few|TRBD1|TRBJ2-5
CASSNRQGLTETQYF
TGTGCCAGCAGCAATCGACAGGGCCTCACGGAGACCCAGTACTTC
>TRBV2|-|-|TRBJ2-2
CASSEALGGAITGELFF
TGTGCCAGCAGTGAAGCGCTGGGGGGTGCAATCACCGGGGAGCTGTTTTTT
>TRBV5-4|-|-|TRBJ2-5
CASSLVEETQYF
TGTGCCAGCAGCTTGGTGGAGGAGACCCAGTACTTC
>TRBV18|few|TRBD1|TRBJ2-1
CASSSWDRGGNEQFF
TGTGCCAGCTCATCATGGGACAGGGGAGGGAATGAGCAGTTCTTC
>TRBV7-2|few|-|TRBJ1-6
CASSLGTRESSPLHF
TGTGCCAGCAGCTTAGGGACCAGGGAATCTTCACCCCTCCACTTT
>TRBV6-2/TRBV6-3|-|TRBD1|TRBJ2-7
CATMRRGTGAHEKYF
TGTGCCACCATGAGGAGAGGGACAGGGGCACACGAGAAGTACTTC
>TRBV7-2|-|-|TRBJ1-2
CASSLDWGDTSYGYTF
TGTGCCAGCAGCTTAGACTGGGGGGATACTAGCTATGGCTACACCTTC
>TRBV5-1|-|-|TRBJ2-7
CASSPRGVPYEQYF
TGCGCCAGCAGCCCGAGGGGGGTTCCCTACGAGCAGTACTTC
>TRBV5-1|few|-|TRBJ2-6
CASSSDSGANVLTF
TGCGCCAGCAGCTCTGATTCTGGGGCCAACGTCCTGACTTTC
>TRBV18|-|TRBD1|TRBJ1-5
CASSDREGSNQPQHF
TGTGCCAGCTCGGACAGGGAGGGAAGCAATCAGCCCCAGCATTTT
>TRBV20-1|-|-|TRBJ2-2
CSARTGRNTGELFF
TGCAGTGCTAGGACGGGGCGGAACACCGGGGAGCTGTTTTTT
>TRBV5-1|-|TRBD1|TRBJ2-2
CASSLDGQGAGELFF
TGCGCCAGCAGCTTGGACGGACAGGGGGCCGGGGAGCTGTTTTTT
>TRBV6-5|-|-|TRBJ1-1
CASSYDGGRRNTEAFF
TGTGCCAGCAGTTACGACGGGGGGCGGAGGAACACTGAAGCTTTCTTT
>TRBV5-1|-|-|TRBJ2-5
CASSPGAFPETQYF
TGCGCCAGCAGCCCGGGGGCGTTTCCCGAGACCCAGTACTTC
>TRBV7-8|-|TRBD1|TRBJ2-2
CASSLGRQGSHTGELFF
TGTGCCAGCAGCTTAGGGAGACAGGGGAGCCACACCGGGGAGCTGTTTTTT
>TRBV15|-|-|TRBJ2-5
CATSRLQETQYF
TGTGCCACCAGCAGACTCCAAGAGACCCAGTACTTC
>TRBV11-2|few|TRBD2|TRBJ2-1
CASSLSGLVQFF
TGTGCCAGCAGCTTAAGCGGACTAGTTCAGTTCTTC
>TRBV2|few|-|TRBJ1-1
CASTTGGEPNTEAFF
TGTGCCAGCACGACGGGGGGCGAACCGAACACTGAAGCTTTCTTT
>TRBV12-3/TRBV12-4|-|-|TRBJ1-2
CASSSSRVLNYGYTF
TGTGCCAGCAGTTCCTCACGCGTCTTAAACTATGGCTACACCTTC
>TRBV10-3|-|-|TRBJ1-5
CAISEQGRNQPQHF
TGTGCCATCAGTGAGCAGGGGCGCAATCAGCCCCAGCATTTT
>TRBV7-2|-|-|TRBJ2-5
CASSPGEVRETQYF
TGTGCCAGCAGCCCTGGCGAGGTTCGGGAGACCCAGTACTTC
>TRBV6-2/TRBV6-3|-|TRBD2|TRBJ2-2
CASTLAGRNTGELFF
TGTGCCAGCACTTTAGCGGGGAGGAACACCGGGGAGCTGTTTTTT
>TRBV5-1|many|-|TRBJ2-3
CASSTQGLRGDTQYF
TGCGCCAGCAGCACACAGGGGCTGCGGGGCGATACGCAGTATTTT
>TRBV7-2|-|-|TRBJ2-3
CASSQSGFGTDTQYF
TGTGCCAGCAGCCAAAGTGGGTTTGGCACAGATACGCAGTATTTT
>TRBV5-6|-|TRBD1|TRBJ1-5
CASSFGTANNQPQHF
TGTGCCAGCAGCTTCGGGACAGCTAACAATCAGCCCCAGCATTTT
>TRBV2|many|-|TRBJ2-3
CASSKYTDTQYF
TGTGCCAGCAGTAAATACACAGATACGCAGTATTTT
>TRBV5-1|few|-|TRBJ2-7
CASSYGRGERDEQYF
TGCGCCAGCAGCTATGGACGGGGTGAGAGAGACGAGCAGTACTTC
>TRBV5-1|-|-|TRBJ2-7
CASALWSPVDEQYF
TGCGCCAGCGCCCTGTGGTCCCCAGTAGACGAGCAGTACTTC
>TRBV7-9|-|-|TRBJ1-6
CASRGRGNFNSPLHF
TGTGCCAGCAGGGGGAGGGGAAACTTTAATTCACCCCTCCACTTT
>TRBV29-1|-|-|TRBJ2-1
CSVEDPTGSSYNEQFF
TGCAGCGTTGAAGATCCCACAGGTAGCTCCTACAATGAGCAGTTCTTC
>TRBV27|few|-|TRBJ1-6
CASRDGTAKPSPLHF
TGTGCCAGCAGGGACGGGACGGCGAAACCTTCACCCCTCCACTTT
>TRBV5-1|-|-|TRBJ1-4
CASSLSSTNEKLFF
TGCGCCAGCAGCTTGTCCTCAACTAATGAAAAACTGTTTTTT
>TRBV18|few|-|TRBJ1-2
CASSPEAVRLTYTF
TGTGCCAGCTCACCAGAGGCGGTGAGACTGACCTACACCTTC
>TRBV5-6|-|TRBD1|TRBJ1-2
CASKPGQNYGYTF
TGTGCCAGCAAACCGGGACAGAACTATGGCTACACCTTC
>TRBV7-8|-|-|TRBJ2-2
CASSLLTQFTGELFF
TGTGCCAGCAGCCTATTAACCCAATTCACCGGGGAGCTGTTTTTT
>TRBV5-1|-|TRBD2|TRBJ2-1
CASSLGTSAWYEQFF
TGCGCCAGCAGCTTGGGGACTAGCGCGTGGTATGAGCAGTTCTTC
>TRBV5-1|many|-|TRBJ2-3
CASSVDIDTQYF
TGCGCCAGCAGCGTCGACATAGATACGCAGTATTTT
>TRBV27|few|-|TRBJ1-1
CASQNRPNTEAFF
TGTGCCAGTCAAAACAGGCCCAACACTGAAGCTTTCTTT
>TRBV6-2/TRBV6-3|few|-|TRBJ2-6
CASSRLGANVLTF
TGTGCCAGCAGCCGACTAGGGGCCAACGTCCTGACTTTC
>TRBV7-2|-|-|TRBJ2-5
CASSLARTQETQYF
TGTGCCAGCAGCTTAGCCCGGACCCAAGAGACCCAGTACTTC
>TRBV7-9|-|-|TRBJ2-5
CAIEKETQYF
TGTGCCATTGAAAAAGAGACCCAGTACTTC
>TRBV7-2|-|-|TRBJ2-2
CASSFVVDRTGELFF
TGTGCCAGCAGCTTTGTTGTAGACAGGACCGGGGAGCTGTTTTTT